These T cell receptor beta chains were read from a single sample in a study of blood T cell repertoires in COVID-19. Sequencing used immunoSEQ multiplex PCR; TCRdb keeps in-frame clones, though not all of them. Counted here are 50,000 to 75,000 clones, 60% to 80% occurring once; the ten biggest clones make up roughly 20%. Material: peripheral blood. These receptor sequences come from an elderly man with active or convalescent COVID-19. The CDR3 runs from the conserved cysteine through the conserved F or W. The order of the fields is V gene, J gene, D gene, clone size, CDR3 protein, CDR3 DNA. D genes are given only for firm matches. Not every row has a clone size; where given, it reads once, few, many or a size class.

V gene: TRBV4-2; J gene: TRBJ1-2; D gene: NA; clone size: NA; CDR3 protein: CASRPVPINYGYTF; CDR3 DNA: TGTGCCAGCAGGCCAGTACCAATTAACTATGGCTACACCTTC
V gene: TRBV4-3; J gene: TRBJ1-1; D gene: TRBD1; clone size: NA; CDR3 protein: CASSHRGQGITEAFF; CDR3 DNA: TGCGCCAGCAGCCACCGAGGACAGGGGATCACTGAAGCTTTCTTT
V gene: TRBV3-1/TRBV3-2; J gene: TRBJ2-2; D gene: NA; clone size: NA; CDR3 protein: CASSHVVGGHPFTGELFF; CDR3 DNA: TGTGCCAGCAGCCATGTGGTCGGTGGTCACCCATTCACCGGGGAGCTGTTTTTT
V gene: TRBV3-1/TRBV3-2; J gene: TRBJ2-7; D gene: TRBD1; clone size: NA; CDR3 protein: CASSLGQGMYEQYF; CDR3 DNA: TGTGCCAGCAGCCTGGGACAGGGTATGTACGAGCAGTACTTC
V gene: TRBV10-3; J gene: TRBJ2-7; D gene: TRBD2; clone size: NA; CDR3 protein: CAISGTSGYEQYF; CDR3 DNA: TGTGCCATCAGCGGGACTAGCGGCTACGAGCAGTACTTC
V gene: TRBV27; J gene: TRBJ2-1; D gene: NA; clone size: many; CDR3 protein: CASSLPGQHNEQFF; CDR3 DNA: TGTGCCAGCAGCTTGCCCGGACAGCACAATGAGCAGTTCTTC
V gene: TRBV3-1/TRBV3-2; J gene: TRBJ1-2; D gene: NA; clone size: NA; CDR3 protein: CASSQPPYGGPIYGYTF; CDR3 DNA: TGTGCCAGCAGCCAACCACCTTACGGGGGGCCCATCTATGGCTACACCTTC
V gene: TRBV2; J gene: TRBJ1-2; D gene: TRBD1; clone size: NA; CDR3 protein: CATGTGGLGGYTF; CDR3 DNA: TGTGCCACCGGGACAGGGGGACTTGGCGGCTACACCTTC
V gene: TRBV15; J gene: TRBJ2-3; D gene: TRBD2; clone size: NA; CDR3 protein: CATSRTLPFEREGQLGTQYF; CDR3 DNA: TGTGCCACCAGCAGAACCCTCCCCTTTGAGCGGGAGGGCCAATTGGGTACGCAGTATTTT
V gene: TRBV21-1; J gene: TRBJ1-2; D gene: NA; clone size: NA; CDR3 protein: CASSKTTAYGYTF; CDR3 DNA: TGTGCCAGCAGCAAAACGACAGCATATGGCTACACCTTC
V gene: TRBV7-8; J gene: TRBJ1-2; D gene: NA; clone size: once; CDR3 protein: CASSEQNYGYTF; CDR3 DNA: TGTGCCAGCAGCGAACAAAACTATGGCTACACCTTC
V gene: TRBV30; J gene: TRBJ1-1; D gene: NA; clone size: NA; CDR3 protein: CAWRPRRFEYTEAFF; CDR3 DNA: TGTGCCTGGAGACCTAGGAGGTTTGAGTACACTGAAGCTTTCTTT
V gene: TRBV9; J gene: TRBJ2-1; D gene: TRBD2; clone size: NA; CDR3 protein: CASSVGGLGFNNEQFF; CDR3 DNA: TGTGCCAGCAGCGTAGGTGGACTAGGGTTCAACAATGAGCAGTTCTTC
V gene: TRBV2; J gene: TRBJ1-1; D gene: NA; clone size: once; CDR3 protein: CASRLTGHSNTEAFF; CDR3 DNA: TGTGCCAGCAGGCTAACAGGACACTCGAATACTGAAGCTTTCTTT
V gene: TRBV27; J gene: TRBJ2-2; D gene: NA; clone size: NA; CDR3 protein: CASSYEDGELFF; CDR3 DNA: TGTGCCAGCAGTTATGAGGACGGGGAGCTGTTTTTT
V gene: TRBV28; J gene: TRBJ1-5; D gene: NA; clone size: few; CDR3 protein: CASSFGVQGMNQPQHF; CDR3 DNA: TGTGCCAGCAGTTTTGGGGTACAGGGTATGAATCAGCCCCAGCATTTT
V gene: TRBV5-1; J gene: TRBJ1-1; D gene: NA; clone size: NA; CDR3 protein: CASSERGQNTEAFF; CDR3 DNA: TGCGCCAGCAGCGAACGGGGACAGAACACTGAAGCTTTCTTT
V gene: TRBV7-3; J gene: TRBJ2-7; D gene: NA; clone size: once; CDR3 protein: CASSFNRESEQYF; CDR3 DNA: TGTGCCAGCAGCTTCAACAGGGAATCCGAGCAGTACTTC
V gene: TRBV2; J gene: TRBJ1-6; D gene: TRBD1; clone size: once; CDR3 protein: CASSGGTGTSPLHF; CDR3 DNA: TGTGCCAGCAGTGGCGGGACAGGGACTTCACCCCTCCACTTT
V gene: TRBV18; J gene: TRBJ1-4; D gene: NA; clone size: NA; CDR3 protein: CASSLTGTPEKLFF; CDR3 DNA: TGTGCCAGCTCTCTGACCGGGACACCAGAAAAACTGTTTTTT
V gene: TRBV4-3; J gene: TRBJ2-3; D gene: TRBD1; clone size: once; CDR3 protein: CASSQEGTGITDTQYF; CDR3 DNA: TGCGCCAGCAGCCAAGAAGGGACAGGGATCACAGATACGCAGTATTTT
V gene: TRBV6-1; J gene: TRBJ2-5; D gene: NA; clone size: NA; CDR3 protein: CASSTLSRRGETQYF; CDR3 DNA: TGTGCCAGCAGTACCCTTAGTCGGAGAGGAGAGACCCAGTACTTC
V gene: TRBV27; J gene: TRBJ2-7; D gene: NA; clone size: NA; CDR3 protein: CASSTTGTNRYEQYF; CDR3 DNA: TGTGCCAGCAGCACAACCGGGACAAATAGATACGAGCAGTACTTC
V gene: TRBV30; J gene: TRBJ2-3; D gene: TRBD1; clone size: medium-sized; CDR3 protein: CACSGTVHADTQYF; CDR3 DNA: TGTGCCTGTTCCGGGACAGTCCACGCAGATACGCAGTATTTT
V gene: TRBV5-5; J gene: TRBJ1-1; D gene: NA; clone size: NA; CDR3 protein: CASSLIMQGNTEAFF; CDR3 DNA: TGTGCCAGCAGCTTGATAATGCAGGGGAACACTGAAGCTTTCTTT
V gene: TRBV5-1; J gene: TRBJ2-1; D gene: TRBD2; clone size: NA; CDR3 protein: CASSLVALAGGSYNEQFF; CDR3 DNA: TGCGCCAGCAGCTTGGTAGCACTAGCGGGCGGTTCCTACAATGAGCAGTTCTTC
V gene: TRBV19; J gene: TRBJ2-3; D gene: NA; clone size: NA; CDR3 protein: CASTSTITTDTQYF; CDR3 DNA: TGTGCCAGTACGAGTACGATCACCACAGATACGCAGTATTTT
V gene: TRBV6-1; J gene: TRBJ1-2; D gene: NA; clone size: NA; CDR3 protein: CASSERGAWGYTF; CDR3 DNA: TGTGCCAGCAGTGAGCGGGGGGCATGGGGCTACACCTTC
V gene: TRBV4-2; J gene: TRBJ2-7; D gene: NA; clone size: NA; CDR3 protein: CASSQDRQPHYEQYF; CDR3 DNA: TGTGCCAGCAGCCAAGATCGACAGCCCCACTACGAGCAGTACTTC
V gene: TRBV6-2/TRBV6-3; J gene: TRBJ1-1; D gene: NA; clone size: NA; CDR3 protein: CASSLMETRAFF; CDR3 DNA: TGTGCCAGCAGTTTAATGGAGACGCGAGCTTTCTTT
V gene: TRBV5-1; J gene: TRBJ1-6; D gene: TRBD1; clone size: few; CDR3 protein: CASSLGTGEPLHF; CDR3 DNA: TGCGCCAGCAGCTTGGGAACAGGGGAACCCCTCCACTTT
V gene: TRBV18; J gene: TRBJ2-7; D gene: NA; clone size: few; CDR3 protein: CASSPSDREGYEQYF; CDR3 DNA: TGTGCCAGCTCACCGTCGGACAGGGAGGGGTACGAGCAGTACTTC
V gene: TRBV5-1; J gene: TRBJ2-3; D gene: NA; clone size: few; CDR3 protein: CASSLGPAGPVSDTQYF; CDR3 DNA: TGCGCCAGCAGCTTGGGGCCGGCGGGGCCGGTATCAGATACGCAGTATTTT
V gene: TRBV9; J gene: TRBJ2-5; D gene: NA; clone size: NA; CDR3 protein: CASSPHYGGPQETQYF; CDR3 DNA: TGTGCCAGCAGCCCACACTACGGGGGGCCCCAAGAGACCCAGTACTTC
V gene: TRBV5-4; J gene: TRBJ2-5; D gene: NA; clone size: NA; CDR3 protein: CASSFREETQYF; CDR3 DNA: TGTGCCAGCAGCTTCAGGGAAGAGACCCAGTACTTC
V gene: TRBV19; J gene: TRBJ2-2; D gene: TRBD1; clone size: NA; CDR3 protein: CASSTGQVNTGELFF; CDR3 DNA: TGTGCCAGTAGTACCGGACAGGTCAACACCGGGGAGCTGTTTTTT
V gene: TRBV19; J gene: TRBJ2-5; D gene: TRBD1; clone size: NA; CDR3 protein: CASSVGTGVQETQYF; CDR3 DNA: TGTGCCAGTAGTGTCGGGACAGGGGTACAAGAGACCCAGTACTTC
V gene: TRBV7-8; J gene: TRBJ2-7; D gene: TRBD1; clone size: NA; CDR3 protein: CASSTHGTGSEQYF; CDR3 DNA: TGTGCCAGCAGCACCCACGGGACAGGGTCCGAGCAGTACTTC
V gene: TRBV5-1; J gene: TRBJ2-7; D gene: NA; clone size: many; CDR3 protein: CASSLGGLQYEQYF; CDR3 DNA: TGCGCCAGCAGCTTGGGGGGACTCCAATACGAGCAGTACTTC
V gene: TRBV7-3; J gene: TRBJ2-2; D gene: TRBD2; clone size: NA; CDR3 protein: CASSPGAGFTGELFF; CDR3 DNA: TGTGCCAGCAGCCCAGGAGCGGGGTTCACCGGGGAGCTGTTTTTT
V gene: TRBV28; J gene: TRBJ1-3; D gene: TRBD1; clone size: once; CDR3 protein: CASSSGQVNTIYF; CDR3 DNA: TGTGCCAGCAGCTCGGGACAGGTGAACACCATATATTTT
V gene: TRBV7-9; J gene: TRBJ1-1; D gene: NA; clone size: NA; CDR3 protein: CASSPTVNTEAFF; CDR3 DNA: TGTGCCAGCAGCCCAACAGTCAACACTGAAGCTTTCTTT
V gene: TRBV6-1; J gene: TRBJ2-1; D gene: TRBD1; clone size: NA; CDR3 protein: CASSEPFMTGLPNNEQFF; CDR3 DNA: TGTGCCAGCAGTGAACCCTTCATGACAGGGCTACCTAACAATGAGCAGTTCTTC
V gene: TRBV4-1; J gene: TRBJ2-3; D gene: NA; clone size: NA; CDR3 protein: CASSEYNPGKGPDTQYF; CDR3 DNA: TGCGCCAGCAGCGAATATAACCCGGGGAAAGGCCCAGATACGCAGTATTTT
V gene: TRBV15; J gene: TRBJ1-2; D gene: TRBD1; clone size: NA; CDR3 protein: CATSRGGTGLIYGYTF; CDR3 DNA: TGTGCCACCAGCAGAGGAGGGACAGGGTTGATCTATGGCTACACCTTC
V gene: TRBV9; J gene: TRBJ1-1; D gene: NA; clone size: few; CDR3 protein: CASSVEGEGTEAFF; CDR3 DNA: TGTGCCAGCAGCGTAGAAGGGGAGGGCACTGAAGCTTTCTTT
V gene: TRBV13; J gene: TRBJ2-7; D gene: NA; clone size: NA; CDR3 protein: CASRQGSGEQYF; CDR3 DNA: TGTGCCAGCAGGCAGGGTTCAGGGGAGCAGTACTTC
V gene: TRBV27; J gene: TRBJ2-3; D gene: NA; clone size: few; CDR3 protein: CASSLIREGDTQYF; CDR3 DNA: TGTGCCAGCAGTTTGATAAGAGAGGGAGATACGCAGTATTTT
V gene: TRBV2; J gene: TRBJ2-3; D gene: TRBD1; clone size: NA; CDR3 protein: CASRLRDSGDTQYF; CDR3 DNA: TGTGCCAGCAGGCTTCGGGACAGTGGGGATACGCAGTATTTT
V gene: TRBV6-2/TRBV6-3; J gene: TRBJ2-3; D gene: TRBD2; clone size: once; CDR3 protein: CASSLWTSGRAGTDTQYF; CDR3 DNA: TGTGCCAGCAGTCTCTGGACTAGCGGGAGGGCCGGCACAGATACGCAGTATTTT
V gene: TRBV7-2; J gene: TRBJ2-1; D gene: NA; clone size: NA; CDR3 protein: CASSFFGAGFHEQFF; CDR3 DNA: TGTGCCAGCAGCTTTTTTGGGGCCGGGTTCCATGAGCAGTTCTTC
V gene: TRBV6-5; J gene: TRBJ2-7; D gene: TRBD1; clone size: NA; CDR3 protein: CAGQGFGEQYF; CDR3 DNA: TGTGCCGGACAGGGTTTTGGCGAGCAGTACTTC
V gene: TRBV4-1; J gene: TRBJ2-7; D gene: TRBD1; clone size: NA; CDR3 protein: CASSRPGGPLEQYF; CDR3 DNA: TGCGCCAGCAGCCGACCAGGGGGCCCGTTGGAGCAGTACTTC
V gene: TRBV5-1; J gene: TRBJ2-2; D gene: TRBD2; clone size: NA; CDR3 protein: CASSLGTRLARGTGELFF; CDR3 DNA: TGCGCCAGCAGCTTGGGCACGAGACTAGCGAGAGGCACCGGGGAGCTGTTTTTT
V gene: TRBV7-9; J gene: TRBJ1-2; D gene: TRBD1; clone size: NA; CDR3 protein: CASSLSGQAGYTF; CDR3 DNA: TGTGCCAGCAGCTTATCGGGACAGGCGGGCTACACCTTC
V gene: TRBV19; J gene: TRBJ1-2; D gene: TRBD1; clone size: NA; CDR3 protein: CASSTSGTGNYGYTF; CDR3 DNA: TGTGCCAGTAGTACCTCCGGGACAGGGAACTATGGCTACACCTTC
V gene: TRBV19; J gene: TRBJ1-1; D gene: NA; clone size: NA; CDR3 protein: CASRSDGDTEAFF; CDR3 DNA: TGTGCCAGTAGGTCCGACGGGGACACTGAAGCTTTCTTT
V gene: TRBV3-1/TRBV3-2; J gene: TRBJ2-1; D gene: NA; clone size: few; CDR3 protein: CASSQVASSYNEQFF; CDR3 DNA: TGTGCCAGCAGCCAAGTAGCGAGCTCCTACAATGAGCAGTTCTTC
V gene: TRBV2; J gene: TRBJ1-4; D gene: NA; clone size: NA; CDR3 protein: CASSTGQDEKLFF; CDR3 DNA: TGTGCCAGCAGCACAGGGCAGGATGAAAAACTGTTTTTT
V gene: TRBV9; J gene: TRBJ1-6; D gene: NA; clone size: NA; CDR3 protein: CASTRVDSTNSPLHF; CDR3 DNA: TGTGCCAGCACCCGGGTAGACTCGACTAATTCACCCCTCCACTTT